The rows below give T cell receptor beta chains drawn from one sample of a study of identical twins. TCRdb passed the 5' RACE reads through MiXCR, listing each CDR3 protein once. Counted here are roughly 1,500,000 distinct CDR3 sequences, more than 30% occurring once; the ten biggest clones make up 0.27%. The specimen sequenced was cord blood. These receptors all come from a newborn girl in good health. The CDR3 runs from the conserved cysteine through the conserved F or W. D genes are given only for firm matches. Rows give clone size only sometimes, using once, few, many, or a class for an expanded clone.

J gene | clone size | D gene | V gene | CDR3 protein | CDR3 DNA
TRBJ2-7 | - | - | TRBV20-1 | CSARDYRVTYEQYF | TGCAGTGCTAGAGATTACAGGGTAACCTACGAGCAGTACTTC
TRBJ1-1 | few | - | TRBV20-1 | CSARYRAGGTEAFF | TGCAGTGCTAGATATAGGGCGGGGGGCACTGAAGCTTTCTTT
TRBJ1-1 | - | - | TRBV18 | CASSPRAGLNTEAFF | TGTGCCAGCTCACCACGGGCAGGTCTGAACACTGAAGCTTTCTTT
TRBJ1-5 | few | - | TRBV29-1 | CSCSRGCLGNQPQHF | TGCAGCTGTTCCAGGGGATGTCTTGGCAATCAGCCCCAGCATTTT
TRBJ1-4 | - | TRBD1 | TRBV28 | CASRVPDRDEKLFF | TGTGCCAGCAGAGTGCCGGACAGGGATGAAAAACTGTTTTTT
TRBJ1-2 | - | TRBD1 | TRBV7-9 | CASSYRTGQGYTF | TGTGCCAGCAGCTACCGGACAGGGCAAGGCTACACCTTC
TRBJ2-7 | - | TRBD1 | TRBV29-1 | CSVEDPDRGSYEQYF | TGCAGCGTTGAAGACCCCGACAGGGGCTCCTACGAGCAGTACTTC
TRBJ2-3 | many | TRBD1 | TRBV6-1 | CASSESGGDTQYF | TGTGCCAGCAGTGAGTCAGGGGGAGATACGCAGTATTTT
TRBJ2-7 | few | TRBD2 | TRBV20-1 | CSASRGTSGNLYEQYF | TGCAGTGCTAGCCGCGGGACTAGCGGGAATTTGTACGAGCAGTACTTC
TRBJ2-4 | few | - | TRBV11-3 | CASSLKRAIAKNIQYF | TGTGCCAGCAGCTTAAAGCGGGCTATAGCCAAAAACATTCAGTACTTC
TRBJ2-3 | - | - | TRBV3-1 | CASSQAGLGDTQYF | TGTGCCAGCAGCCAAGCCGGACTGGGGGATACGCAGTATTTT
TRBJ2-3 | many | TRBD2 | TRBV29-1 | CSVVGLAGPTDTQYF | TGCAGCGTTGTGGGTCTAGCGGGACCCACAGATACGCAGTATTTT
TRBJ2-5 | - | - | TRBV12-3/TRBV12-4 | CASSSRAGAFQETQYF | TGTGCCAGCAGTTCTCGAGCGGGCGCCTTCCAAGAGACCCAGTACTTC
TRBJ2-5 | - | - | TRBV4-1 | CASSQVDGNEQYF | TGCGCCAGCAGCCAAGTTGACGGCAATGAGCAGTACTTC
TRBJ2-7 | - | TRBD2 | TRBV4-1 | CASSQLTSGSYNEQYF | TGCGCCAGCAGCCAGTTAACTAGCGGTTCCTACAATGAGCAGTACTTC
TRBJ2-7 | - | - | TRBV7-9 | CASRNRDTYEQYF | TGTGCCAGCCGGAACCGGGACACCTACGAGCAGTACTTC
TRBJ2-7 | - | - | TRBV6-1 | CASFAYEQYF | TGTGCCAGCTTCGCCTACGAGCAGTACTTC
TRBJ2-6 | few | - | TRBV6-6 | CASSSPGSGANVLTF | TGTGCCAGCAGTTCCCCCGGATCTGGGGCCAACGTCCTGACTTTC
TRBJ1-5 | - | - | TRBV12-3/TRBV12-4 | CASSFDLQPQHF | TGTGCCAGCAGTTTTGACCTTCAGCCCCAGCATTTT